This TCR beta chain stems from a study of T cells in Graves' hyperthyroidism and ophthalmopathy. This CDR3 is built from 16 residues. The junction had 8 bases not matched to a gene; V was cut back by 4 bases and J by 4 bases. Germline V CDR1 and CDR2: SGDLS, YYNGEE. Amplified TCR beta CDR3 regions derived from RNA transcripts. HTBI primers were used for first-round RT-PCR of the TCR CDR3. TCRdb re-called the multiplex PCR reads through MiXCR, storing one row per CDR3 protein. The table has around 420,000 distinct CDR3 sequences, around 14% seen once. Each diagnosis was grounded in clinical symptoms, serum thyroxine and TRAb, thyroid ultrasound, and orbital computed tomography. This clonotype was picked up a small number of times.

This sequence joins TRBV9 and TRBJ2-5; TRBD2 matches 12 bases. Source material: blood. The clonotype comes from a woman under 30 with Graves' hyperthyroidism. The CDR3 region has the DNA TGTGCCAGCAGCCCACGGGGACTAGCGGGTGCAGAGACCCAGTACTTC. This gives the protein CASSPRGLAGAETQYF. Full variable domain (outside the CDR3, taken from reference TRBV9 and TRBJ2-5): DSGVTQTPKHLITATGQRVTLRCSPRSGDLSVYWYQQSLDQGLQFLIQYYNGEERAKGNILERFSAQQFPDLHSELNLSSLELGDSALYFCASSPRGLAGAETQYFGPGTRLLVL.